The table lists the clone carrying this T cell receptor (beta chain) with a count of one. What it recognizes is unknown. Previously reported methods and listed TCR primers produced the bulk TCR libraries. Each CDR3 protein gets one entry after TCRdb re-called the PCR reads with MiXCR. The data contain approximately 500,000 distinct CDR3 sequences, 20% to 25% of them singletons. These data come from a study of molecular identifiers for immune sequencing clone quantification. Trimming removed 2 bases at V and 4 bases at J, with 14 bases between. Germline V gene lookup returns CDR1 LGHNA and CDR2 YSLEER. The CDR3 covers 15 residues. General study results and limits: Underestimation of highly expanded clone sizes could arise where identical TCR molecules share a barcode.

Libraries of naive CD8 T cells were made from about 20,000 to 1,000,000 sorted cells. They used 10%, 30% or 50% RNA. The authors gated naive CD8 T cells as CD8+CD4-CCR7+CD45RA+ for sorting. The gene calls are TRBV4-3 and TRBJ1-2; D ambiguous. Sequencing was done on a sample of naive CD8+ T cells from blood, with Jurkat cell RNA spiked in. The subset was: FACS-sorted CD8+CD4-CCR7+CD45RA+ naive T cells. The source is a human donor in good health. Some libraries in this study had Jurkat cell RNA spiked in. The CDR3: CASSQNRGLGYGYTF. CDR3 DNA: TGCGCCAGCAGCCAAAATAGAGGTTTGGGCTATGGCTACACCTTC.